The 4 T cell receptor beta chains listed next were all sequenced from one sample in a study of cytomegalovirus exposure and HLA in healthy donors. Vbeta (60) and Jbeta (13) primers were used in the PCR. TCRdb's copy holds only in-frame clones and misses some; the assay was immunoSEQ multiplex PCR. This sample has some 110,000 clones, with roughly 72% found just once. The sequencing sample was made of PBMCs. The receptors here all came from a woman between 45 and 65 years old in good health and CMV-seropositive.

The CDR3 DNA reads TGCAGCGTTGAGGCGGACAGGGGGTTTGGAAACACCATATATTTT. Amino acid sequence: CSVEADRGFGNTIYF. The J gene is TRBJ1-3, the V gene TRBV29-1; 10 nucleotides agree with TRBD1. Germline V gene data show CDR1 as SQVTM and CDR2 as ANQGSEA. With V trimmed by 3 bases and J by 3 bases, 5 bases remained unmatched. The CDR3 has 15 amino acids.

The chain is built from TRBV6-6 and TRBJ1-1; D is perhaps TRBD1 (5 bases). The germline V and J ends were trimmed by 10 bases and 0 bases, with 12 bases remaining between them. Looked up from germline, CDR1 is MNHNY and CDR2 is SVGAGI (reference sequence). The CDR3 consists of 13 residues. In DNA, the CDR3 is TGTGCCACGGGACTCATAATGAACACTGAAGCTTTCTTT. This gives the protein CATGLIMNTEAFF.

Concerning this clone itself: One junction end does not reproduce the germline sequence, and a read error may be involved. The chain has TRBV4-1 and TRBJ2-7; TRBD1 matches at 8 bases. The CDR3 has 12 residues. CDR1 MGHRA and CDR2 YSYEKL come from the germline V gene. DNA for the CDR3: TGCGCCAGCAGCCAAGAGGGGGACAGGCTAAGCTTC. It encodes CASSQEGDRLSF.

This clone came up once. The chain has TRBV2 and TRBJ2-4; 11 nucleotides line up with TRBD2. Losses at the gene ends were 6 bases for V and 6 bases for J; bases not matched to a gene: 10. The CDR3 runs 16 residues. Germline V CDR1 and CDR2: SNHLY, FYNNEI. The CDR3 region has the DNA TGTGCCAGCAGGGACACCGGGACTAGCGGTAGAAACATTCAGTACTTC. Encoded protein: CASRDTGTSGRNIQYF.